Listed below are T cell receptor beta chains from one sample, sequenced in a study of OX40 agonist ivuxolimab in advanced cancers. Generated by immunoSEQ multiplex PCR, the TCRdb table keeps only in-frame clones and is missing some. The sample consists of 95,000 to 150,000 clones, 85% to 95% of them appearing once. Sequenced here: CD4+ or CD8+ T cells sorted from blood, sampled in a trial of the OX40 agonist ivuxolimab. All receptors derive from an adult with an advanced solid tumor such as melanoma, head and neck, liver or kidney cancer. The CDR3 runs from the conserved cysteine through the conserved F or W. The D gene is left open where the match is weak. A clone size is listed for some rows: how often the clone was seen (once, few, many), or a class if it is expanded.

clone size | J gene | D gene | V gene | CDR3 protein | CDR3 DNA
- | TRBJ1-5 | TRBD1 | TRBV19 | CASSDRGGYSNQPQHF | TGTGCCAGTAGCGACAGGGGGGGTTATAGCAATCAGCCCCAGCATTTT
- | TRBJ1-1 | TRBD1 | TRBV5-4 | CASSRGTEKGTEAFF | TGTGCCAGCAGCCGGGGGACAGAAAAGGGCACTGAAGCTTTCTTT
- | TRBJ2-1 | - | TRBV14 | CASSQDLRTGTYNEQFF | TGTGCCAGCAGCCAAGACCTCAGAACAGGTACCTACAATGAGCAGTTCTTC
- | TRBJ2-7 | - | TRBV19 | CASSIQYPTYEQYF | TGTGCCAGTAGTATTCAATACCCAACCTACGAGCAGTACTTC
once | TRBJ1-1 | - | TRBV7-2 | CASARQRNTEAFF | TGTGCCAGCGCCCGGCAGCGGAACACTGAAGCTTTCTTT
once | TRBJ2-2 | - | TRBV2 | CASNPARLGELFF | TGTGCCAGCAATCCCGCCAGACTCGGGGAGCTGTTTTTT
- | TRBJ1-1 | - | TRBV7-7 | CASSLGENTEAFF | TGTGCCAGCAGCTTAGGGGAGAACACTGAAGCTTTCTTT
- | TRBJ1-5 | - | TRBV5-8 | CASSFGAQPQHF | TGTGCCAGCAGCTTTGGGGCACAGCCCCAGCATTTT
- | TRBJ1-2 | - | TRBV19 | CASSIALMTYYGYTF | TGTGCCAGTAGTATAGCACTAATGACCTACTATGGCTACACCTTC
- | TRBJ1-4 | TRBD1 | TRBV30 | CAWSAGGLQKLFF | TGTGCCTGGAGTGCAGGGGGCCTTCAAAAACTGTTTTTT
- | TRBJ2-7 | TRBD2 | TRBV12-5 | CASGLVPAGVLKEASYEQYF | TGTGCTAGTGGTTTGGTACCCGCGGGGGTCTTAAAGGAGGCTTCCTACGAGCAGTACTTC
- | TRBJ1-5 | - | TRBV7-2 | CASSARGELSNQPQHF | TGTGCCAGCAGCGCGCGGGGAGAACTTAGCAATCAGCCCCAGCATTTT
- | TRBJ1-1 | - | TRBV11-2 | CASGKTSNTEAFF | TGTGCCAGCGGAAAGACCTCGAACACTGAAGCTTTCTTT
- | TRBJ2-1 | TRBD2 | TRBV4-3 | CASSPGLAVYNEQFF | TGCGCCAGCAGCCCGGGACTAGCGGTCTACAATGAGCAGTTCTTC
- | TRBJ1-6 | - | TRBV4-2 | CASSQVLGGGAITTHNSPLHF | TGTGCCAGCAGCCAAGTACTCGGGGGTGGGGCTATTACGACCCATAATTCACCCCTCCACTTT
- | TRBJ2-7 | - | TRBV19 | CASSARDFSHEQYF | TGTGCCAGTAGTGCCCGGGACTTTTCCCACGAGCAGTACTTC
- | TRBJ2-1 | - | TRBV28 | CASSLRQGYDVF | TGTGCCAGCAGTTTACGGCAGGGGTACGACGTCTTC
once | TRBJ1-5 | TRBD1 | TRBV19 | CATLDRGLVGNQPQHF | TGTGCCACATTGGACAGGGGGTTGGTCGGCAATCAGCCCCAGCATTTT
- | TRBJ2-1 | - | TRBV5-4 | CASTNARGWQFF | TGTGCCAGCACTAACGCCCGAGGGTGGCAGTTCTTC
- | TRBJ2-7 | - | TRBV6-1 | CASWNRVSYEQYF | TGTGCCAGTTGGAACAGGGTCTCCTACGAGCAGTACTTC
- | TRBJ2-1 | TRBD2 | TRBV7-9 | CASSLKSGGATEQFF | TGTGCCAGCAGCTTAAAAAGCGGGGGGGCCACTGAGCAGTTCTTC
- | TRBJ2-1 | - | TRBV6-5 | CASCRGSNEQFF | TGTGCCAGTTGTCGGGGTTCAAATGAGCAGTTCTTC
- | TRBJ2-1 | - | TRBV9 | CASSVSGEPIREQFF | TGTGCCAGCAGCGTATCGGGGGAACCTATAAGGGAGCAGTTCTTC
- | TRBJ2-2 | - | TRBV5-1 | CASSLVAGVTGELFF | TGCGCCAGCAGCTTGGTTGCAGGGGTAACCGGGGAGCTGTTTTTT
- | TRBJ1-1 | TRBD1 | TRBV19 | CASSIRTGVRNTEAFF | TGTGCCAGTAGTATTAGGACAGGGGTGAGAAACACTGAAGCTTTCTTT
- | TRBJ2-3 | TRBD2 | TRBV6-5 | CASSRSGGNTDTQYF | TGTGCCAGCAGTCGAAGCGGGGGGAACACAGATACGCAGTATTTT
- | TRBJ1-2 | - | TRBV19 | CASSPGAAGYGYTF | TGTGCCAGTAGCCCCGGGGCGGCTGGATACGGCTACACCTTC
- | TRBJ2-3 | - | TRBV15 | CATSRGPAHWSDTQYF | TGTGCCACCAGCAGAGGACCGGCGCATTGGTCAGATACGCAGTATTTT
- | TRBJ2-2 | - | TRBV4-2 | CASSQDLDRVGELFF | TGTGCCAGCAGCCAAGATCTTGACAGAGTCGGGGAGCTGTTTTTT
- | TRBJ2-3 | TRBD2 | TRBV5-1 | CASRRLAEDTQYF | TGCGCCAGCAGACGACTAGCAGAAGATACGCAGTATTTT
- | TRBJ1-1 | - | TRBV18 | CASSPSTSEAEAFF | TGTGCCAGCTCACCTTCCACGAGTGAGGCTGAAGCTTTCTTT
- | TRBJ1-1 | TRBD1 | TRBV19 | CASRGQGRNTEAFF | TGTGCCAGTAGGGGACAGGGAAGGAACACTGAAGCTTTCTTT
- | TRBJ1-2 | - | TRBV6-5 | CASSSAGLYGYTF | TGTGCCAGCAGTTCCGCGGGCCTCTATGGCTACACCTTC
- | TRBJ1-6 | - | TRBV5-5 | CASSLWASEGSSPLHF | TGTGCCAGCAGTTTATGGGCCAGCGAGGGTAGCTCACCCCTCCACTTT
- | TRBJ1-3 | TRBD1 | TRBV7-2 | CASSLEARGLVNTIYF | TGTGCCAGCAGCTTAGAGGCGAGGGGGCTAGTAAACACCATATATTTT
- | TRBJ1-1 | - | TRBV4-1 | CASSQVNTEAFF | TGCGCCAGCAGCCAAGTTAACACTGAAGCTTTCTTT
- | TRBJ2-2 | - | TRBV19 | CASMYLRGYTGELFF | TGTGCCAGTATGTATTTGCGGGGCTACACCGGGGAGCTGTTTTTT
- | TRBJ2-7 | - | TRBV11-2 | CASSLGDDDEQYF | TGTGCCAGCAGCTTAGGGGACGATGACGAGCAGTACTTC
- | TRBJ2-2 | TRBD1 | TRBV12-5 | CASGLGQGKANTGELFF | TGTGCTAGTGGTTTGGGACAGGGAAAGGCGAACACCGGGGAGCTGTTTTTT
- | TRBJ2-5 | - | TRBV6-6 | CASSIRRVKETQYF | TGTGCCAGCAGTATTCGGCGGGTCAAAGAGACCCAGTACTTC
- | TRBJ2-1 | - | TRBV25-1 | CASSLTYNEQFF | TGTGCCAGCAGTCTCACGTACAATGAGCAGTTCTTC